The entry below describes one T cell receptor beta chain. The antigen remains undetermined. This CDR3 has 15 amino acids. J gave up 4 bases and V 3 bases, and 6 bases lay outside the gene matches. The germline V gene has CDR1 KGHSH and CDR2 LQKENI. The source of the sample is a study of a mutant IDH1 vaccine in newly diagnosed glioma. Overall study: Earlier therapy was either radiotherapy, temozolomide, or both, and most got both. Study-wide results and limits: Evidence of vaccine-induced immune responses was documented in 85% to 95% of patients.

Time point noted: baseline, week 1 (first vaccination visit). Stated treatment: pre-vaccination baseline after standard-of-care therapy. In every donor, the tumor was a new WHO grade 3 or 4 IDH1-mutant, ATRX-lost astrocytoma. Clones were sequenced by immunoSEQ multiplex PCR, and TCRdb holds only the in-frame ones, with some missing. The top ten clones hold over 4% of a sample with about 33,000 clones, 88% of them seen once. The chain links TRBV18 to TRBJ2-3; 8 positions agree with TRBD1. The sequences come from PBMCs, collected from a glioma patient treated with radiotherapy, temozolomide or both. The sequence came from a woman in her thirties or forties with glioma. CDR3 sequence: CASSPGQAGADTQYF. Here the CDR3 DNA reads TGTGCCAGCTCACCGGGACAGGCTGGGGCAGATACGCAGTATTTT.